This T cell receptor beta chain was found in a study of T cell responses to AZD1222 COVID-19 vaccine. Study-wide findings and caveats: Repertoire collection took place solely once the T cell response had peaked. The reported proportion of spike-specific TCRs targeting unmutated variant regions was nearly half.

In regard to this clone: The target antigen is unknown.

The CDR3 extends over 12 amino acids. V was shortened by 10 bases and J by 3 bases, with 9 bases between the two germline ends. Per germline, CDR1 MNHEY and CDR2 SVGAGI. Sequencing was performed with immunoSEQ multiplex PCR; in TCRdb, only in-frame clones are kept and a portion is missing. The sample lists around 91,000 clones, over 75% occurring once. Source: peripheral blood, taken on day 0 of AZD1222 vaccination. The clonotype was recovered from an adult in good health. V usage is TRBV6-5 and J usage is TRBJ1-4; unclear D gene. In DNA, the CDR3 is TGTGCCACGTCGGACTCTAATGAAAAACTGTTTTTT. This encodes CATSDSNEKLFF.